This T cell receptor beta chain was profiled in a study of blood T cells in healthy people across ages. The CDR3 runs to 14 residues. V lost 9 bases, J lost 0 bases, and 12 bases lay in between. CDR1 and CDR2 (germline): MNHNY, SVGAGI (reference sequence). Total RNA amounts of at least 5.5 micrograms were extracted per sample. Primed by a sample-barcoded 5' primer and a J-beta primer mix, a second PCR proceeded for 7 to 11 cycles. Each cDNA was tagged by a template-switch adaptor containing 12 random nucleotides. MiXCR was run by TCRdb on the 5' RACE reads, yielding one entry per CDR3 protein. The data contain about 1.4 million distinct CDR3 sequences, around 59% of them singletons.

The sample taken for sequencing was blood. The chain combines TRBV6-6 with TRBJ2-1; D possibly matches TRBD1 or TRBD2 (7 bases each). The TCR was taken from a man aged 18 to 29 in good health. CDR3 nucleotides: TGTGCCAGTCAGGGGGGGGACTCCTACAATGAGCAGTTCTTC. Protein sequence: CASQGGDSYNEQFF.